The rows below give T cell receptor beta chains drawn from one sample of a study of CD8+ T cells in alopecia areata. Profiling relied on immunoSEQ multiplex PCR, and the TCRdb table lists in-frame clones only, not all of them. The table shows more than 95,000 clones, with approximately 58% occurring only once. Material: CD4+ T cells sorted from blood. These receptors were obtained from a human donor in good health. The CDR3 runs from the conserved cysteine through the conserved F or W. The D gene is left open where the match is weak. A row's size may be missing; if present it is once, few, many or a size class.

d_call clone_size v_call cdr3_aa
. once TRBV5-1 CASSSRGAGNTEAFF
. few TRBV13 CASSLTGPNQPQHF
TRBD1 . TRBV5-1 CASSPGQTNYGYTF
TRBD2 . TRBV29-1 CSVLTSGGETQYF
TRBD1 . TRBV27 CASSIDRGSFGYTF
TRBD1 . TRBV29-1 CSVLLQGAGAEAFF
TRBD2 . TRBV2 CASTARSSGNEQFF
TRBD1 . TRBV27 CASSLGQGPDTQYF
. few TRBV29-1 CSSALVGVWNEQFF
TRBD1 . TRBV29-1 CSVPNRGTAVNYGYTF
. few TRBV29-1 CSVELGLQETQYF
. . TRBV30 CAWSFGTDTQYF
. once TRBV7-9 CASAAWGAYQPQHF
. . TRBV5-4 CASGSTRAQYF
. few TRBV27 CATATRQSGANVLTF
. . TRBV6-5 CASSYSASSPADTQYF
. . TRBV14 CASSQFSPYEQYF
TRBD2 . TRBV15 CATSGSGGINEQFF
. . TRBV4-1 CASSQVGAGARNTEAFF
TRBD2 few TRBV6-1 CASSEGVTSGGYQETQYF
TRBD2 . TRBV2 CASRATSANTGELFF
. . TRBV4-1 CASSQEGASKNIQYF
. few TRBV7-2 CASSLLAGEQFF
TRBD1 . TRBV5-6 CASSSSLQGASNQPQHF
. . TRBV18 CASSPPGSSGANVLTF
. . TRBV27 CASSLRTVSGANVLTF
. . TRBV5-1 CASSFGTGGSTSTDTQYF
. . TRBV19 CASHMGSSYNEQFF
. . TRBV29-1 CSVAGSNQPQHF
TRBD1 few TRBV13 CASSQQGQGSNSPLHF
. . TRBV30 CAWSVQDNQPQHF
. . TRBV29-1 CSVQTDGNTIYF
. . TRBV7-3 CASSPSPGDTQYF
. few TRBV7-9 CASSLEAGFHEQYF
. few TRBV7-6 CASSPLLETQYF
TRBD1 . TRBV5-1 CASSPTGDNYGYTF
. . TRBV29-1 CSVESRGYTF
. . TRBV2 CASSEAGIDNQPQHF
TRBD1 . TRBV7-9 CASSHPGRGQGNNEQFF
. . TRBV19 CASNSAARVFF
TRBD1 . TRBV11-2 CASSTLRGRTGNTIYF
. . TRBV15 CATSRDRKNYGYTF
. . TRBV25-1 CASLSVEDLGGYTF
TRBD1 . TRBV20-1 CSAHRGDTQYF
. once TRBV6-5 CASRGTFGSPLHF
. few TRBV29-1 CSVDIGNEQYF
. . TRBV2 CASSLSSGANVLTF
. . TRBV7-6 CASGGPDPSKSPLHF
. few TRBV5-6 CASSLAGEGLYQPQHF
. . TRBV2 CASSEGETQYF
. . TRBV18 CASSPAVGLGETQYF